This T cell receptor beta chain was documented in a study of identical twins. Germline CDR1 and CDR2: KGHDR and SFDVKD. V lost 1 base to trimming and J lost 6 bases, with 5 bases between them. This CDR3 comprises 12 residues. On this clonotype: Its antigen remains unidentified.

Study results and caveats: For out-of-frame beta sequences, excess twin sharing was weaker. The more abundant beta clonotypes in cord blood had fewer insertions, and memory repertoires did not show this.

Everyone who donated was a healthy Caucasian. Template switching created a universal primer site, and the cDNA included unique molecular identifiers. Each CDR3 protein is one row after TCRdb ran MiXCR on the 5' RACE reads. Among roughly 1.6 million distinct CDR3 sequences listed, around 33% were seen once. This clonotype was sampled from a newborn girl in good health. The chain recombines TRBV24-1 with TRBJ1-2, with D hard to call. The specimen was cord blood. This CDR3 reads CATSDFKDGYTF. CDR3 coding DNA: TGTGCCACCAGTGATTTCAAGGATGGCTACACCTTC.